Presented here are 13 T cell receptor beta chains from one specimen sequenced in a study of T cell changes during pregnancy in multiple sclerosis. TCRdb's copy holds only in-frame clones and misses some; the assay was immunoSEQ multiplex PCR. The data show around 33,000 clones, with more than 90% seen just once and less than 6.5% held by the top ten. The sequencing used peripheral blood, collected in the third trimester of pregnancy. Every receptor here comes from a female donor in good health, enrolled as a control in a pregnancy study.

This rearrangement joins TRBV7-8 to TRBJ1-2; 9 nucleotides line up with TRBD1. The CDR3 runs 18 residues. J lost 1 base, V lost 5 bases, and 14 bases had no gene match. Germline assignment: CDR1 SGHVS and CDR2 FQNEAQ. For the CDR3, the DNA is TGTGCCAGCAGCCCGATTAGGGACAGGGTTCTTTTTAACTATGGCTACACCTTC. Residues: CASSPIRDRVLFNYGYTF. Full variable domain (remainder filled in from reference TRBV7-8 and TRBJ1-2): GAGVSQSPRYKVAKRGQDVALRCDPISGHVSLFWYQQALGQGPEFLTYFQNEAQLDKSGLPSDRFFAERPEGSVSTLKIQRTQQEDSAVYLCASSPIRDRVLFNYGYTFGSGTRLTVV.

This chain joins TRBV12-5 and TRBJ1-1; 9 bases align to TRBD1. With 6 bases clipped from V and 5 bases from J, the junction kept 7 bases outside the gene matches. The germline V gene encodes CDR1 LGHNT and CDR2 FRNRAP. The CDR3 sequence is 14 residues long. Here the CDR3 reads CASGGTGKGTEAFF. The CDR3 DNA reads as TGTGCTAGTGGGGGGACAGGGAAAGGGACTGAAGCTTTCTTT.

This chain uses TRBV6-5 with TRBJ2-1, with 7 nucleotides matching TRBD2. This CDR3 region has 14 residues. Germline V gene data show CDR1 as MNHEY and CDR2 as SVGAGI. V lost 6 bases to trimming and J lost 6 bases; unmatched junction nucleotides: 8. CDR3 coding DNA: TGTGCCAGCAGGGCGGCGGGAGAAGTCAATGAGCAGTTCTTC. This gives the protein CASRAAGEVNEQFF.

This rearrangement joins TRBV2 to TRBJ2-1; TRBD1 aligns across 11 bases. This CDR3 has 17 amino acids. Unmatched junction bases numbered 8, after V lost 1 base and J lost 6 bases. CDR1 and CDR2 (germline): SNHLY, FYNNEI. Here the CDR3 reads CASSEGRTGTGGNEQFF. CDR3 sequence (DNA): TGTGCCAGCAGTGAAGGCCGAACCGGGACAGGGGGCAATGAGCAGTTCTTC.

The rearrangement joins TRBV5-5 to TRBJ2-7; D not certain. The CDR3 spans 11 residues. Per germline, CDR1 SGHKS and CDR2 YYEKEE (reference sequence). With 4 bases removed from V and 2 bases from J, the gap between germline ends came to 4 bases. The CDR3 DNA reads TGTGCCAGCAGCCCGGCCTACGAGCAGTACTTC. This gives the protein CASSPAYEQYF.

V and J are TRBV5-1 and TRBJ2-7; 8 nucleotides align to TRBD1. V shed 0 bases, J shed 2 bases, and the junction held 7 bases outside the gene matches. This CDR3 spans 16 amino acids. CDR1 is SGHRS and CDR2 is YFSETQ in the germline V gene. CDR3 amino acids: CASSLAWTGHTYEQYF. The CDR3 region has the DNA TGCGCCAGCAGCTTGGCTTGGACAGGGCATACCTACGAGCAGTACTTC.

The chain couples TRBV6-1 to TRBJ2-7, with D perhaps matching TRBD2 (7 bases). Germline V CDR1 and CDR2: MNHNS, SASEGT. The CDR3 sequence is 13 residues long. V lost 10 bases and J 1 base, leaving 14 bases between the germline ends. The CDR3 protein is CATDRGASYEQYF. CDR3 nucleotide sequence: TGTGCCACCGACCGGGGGGCTTCCTACGAGCAGTACTTC.

V gene TRBV5-4 combines with J gene TRBJ1-1, with D possibly matching TRBD1 (6 bases). The CDR3 consists of 14 residues. Germline V CDR1 and CDR2: SGHNT, YYREEE (reference sequence). The V and J ends lost 5 bases and 0 bases respectively, with 11 bases between them. The CDR3 reads CASSPTGLNTEAFF. The CDR3 DNA follows: TGTGCCAGCAGTCCAACAGGGCTGAACACTGAAGCTTTCTTT.

The chain is built from TRBV19 and TRBJ1-1; D is ambiguous. The CDR3 contains 15 residues. The germline V gene has CDR1 LNHDA and CDR2 SQIVND (reference sequence). Trimming cost V 1 base and J 0 bases, with 9 bases left between them. The CDR3 protein is CASSIVGTLNTEAFF. The CDR3 nucleotides are TGTGCCAGTAGTATAGTTGGCACACTGAACACTGAAGCTTTCTTT.

V is TRBV28 and J is TRBJ2-7; the match to TRBD2 covers 11 bases. The germline gives CDR1 MDHEN, CDR2 SYDVKM. This CDR3 contains 16 residues. Germline trimming cut 3 bases from V and 0 bases from J; bases unmatched to any gene: 4. The CDR3 bases are TGTGCCAGCAGTTTTAGGCTAGCGGGAGGCTCCTACGAGCAGTACTTC. Amino acids: CASSFRLAGGSYEQYF.

V and J are TRBV5-6 and TRBJ2-1, with D unclear. The V gene's germline CDR1 is SGHDT and CDR2 YYEEEE. The CDR3 consists of 12 residues. V lost 0 bases, J lost 7 bases, and 5 bases lay in between. The CDR3 is CASSLGLNEQFF. CDR3 bases: TGTGCCAGCAGCTTGGGACTTAATGAGCAGTTCTTC.

V usage is TRBV12-5 and J usage is TRBJ2-3, with 8 bases aligning to TRBD2. In germline, CDR1 is LGHNT, CDR2 FRNRAP. The V segment lost 5 bases and the J segment 3 bases; nucleotides outside the gene matches: 16. The CDR3 length is 18 residues. DNA of the CDR3: TGTGCTAGTGGTATGGAGCGGGGGATGTTTGGTTTAACAGATACGCAGTATTTT. Translating it yields CASGMERGMFGLTDTQYF. Based on the CDR3 plus reference TRBV12-5 and TRBJ2-3, the full variable domain is DARVTQTPRHKVTEMGQEVTMRCQPILGHNTVFWYRQTMMQGLELLAYFRNRAPLDDSGMPKDRFSAEMPDATLATLKIQPSEPRDSAVYFCASGMERGMFGLTDTQYFGPGTRLTVL.

V is TRBV4-1 and J is TRBJ2-5, with 9 nucleotides matching TRBD2. With V trimmed by 3 bases and J by 4 bases, 6 bases remained unmatched. The CDR3 contains 15 residues. CDR1 MGHRA and CDR2 YSYEKL come from the germline V gene. For the CDR3, the DNA is TGCGCCAGCAGCCACGGGGCGGGGGGGCGAGAGACCCAGTACTTC. It translates to CASSHGAGGRETQYF.